A selection of T cell receptor beta chains follows, all from one sample in a study of CD8 T cells in Susac syndrome. TCRdb called the immunoSEQ multiplex PCR reads again in MiXCR, with one record for every CDR3 protein. The sample holds around 130,000 distinct CDR3 sequences, over 90% seen once. The sequenced sample was CD4+ T cells from PBMCs. These receptors all come from a human donor in good health. CDR3s include the opening cysteine and the closing phenylalanine or tryptophan. The D gene is left open where the match is weak.

TRBJ2-7,TRBV30,TRBD2,CAWSVQRTSGSSKEQYF
TRBJ2-1,TRBV7-9,NA,CASSSSQGLPYNEQFF
TRBJ2-1,TRBV30,NA,CAWSKAAAYNEQFF
TRBJ2-7,TRBV5-1,NA,CASSLEGDYEQYF
TRBJ2-1,TRBV27,TRBD2,CASSPRGTNNEQFF
TRBJ2-1,TRBV7-2,TRBD1,CASSLRGQGAGEQFF
TRBJ1-2,TRBV19,NA,CASSKGGHSGAYGYTF
TRBJ2-2,TRBV21-1,NA,CASKLCDGELFF
TRBJ1-2,TRBV27,NA,CASSLYRGYGYTF
TRBJ2-4,TRBV6-6,TRBD1,CASSDRQGLENIQYF
TRBJ2-7,TRBV4-1,TRBD1,CASSRGRQGSDYEQYF
TRBJ2-7,TRBV3-1,TRBD2,CASSLRSGRFYEQYF
TRBJ2-7,TRBV7-2,NA,CASSPNTGSYYEQYF
TRBJ2-1,TRBV29-1,NA,CSVDRVHSEQFF
TRBJ2-7,TRBV4-2,NA,CASSQPPGGEQYF
TRBJ2-5,TRBV3-1,TRBD2,CASRLAGVGETQYF
TRBJ2-5,TRBV28,NA,CASSPRRGRVLTQYF
TRBJ2-7,TRBV28,NA,CASVGLGSKDYEQYF
TRBJ1-1,TRBV12-3/TRBV12-4,NA,CATRRALNTEAFF
TRBJ1-2,TRBV3-1,TRBD1,CASSWDRGFGYTF
TRBJ1-1,TRBV5-1,NA,CASSFRTDGPEAFF
TRBJ1-1,TRBV6-5,TRBD1,CASSWSDRVGAFF
TRBJ2-7,TRBV20-1,NA,CSARVSTRGEQYF
TRBJ2-2,TRBV29-1,NA,CSVRRQGMGTGELFF
TRBJ1-2,TRBV6-1,NA,CASSAQEGPYGYTF
TRBJ2-5,TRBV10-3,NA,CAISESPGETQYF
TRBJ2-1,TRBV20-1,NA,CSSPGHLNEQFF
TRBJ2-2,TRBV11-3,NA,CASSRSNYGVADTGELFF
TRBJ2-2,TRBV7-2,TRBD2,CASSLNSGTEGELFF
TRBJ2-2,TRBV29-1,TRBD2,CSVPGTSGSGTGELFF
TRBJ2-7,TRBV12-3/TRBV12-4,TRBD2,CASTHSGGTYEQYF
TRBJ2-7,TRBV7-2,TRBD2,CASSPFSGSPYEQYF
TRBJ2-3,TRBV29-1,NA,CSGEEGDTQYF
TRBJ2-7,TRBV6-5,NA,CASSYSPGSEQYF
TRBJ2-6,TRBV19,NA,CASSPVTGRSGANVLTF
TRBJ2-1,TRBV5-1,NA,CASSFGRTTREFF
TRBJ1-3,TRBV2,NA,CASSEDGTISGNTIYF
TRBJ2-3,TRBV6-1,NA,CACSTNRGLSTDTQYF
TRBJ2-7,TRBV6-2/TRBV6-3,TRBD2,CASSYTSGGYEQYF
TRBJ2-7,TRBV9,TRBD2,CASSVGGGPYEQYF